The T cell receptor beta chain described here comes from a study of beta chain features in type 1 diabetes. Whole-study results and caveats: Researchers reported that naive, central memory and Treg TCRB repertoires appeared more similar in patients than in healthy donors. All four CD4+ subsets from Type 1 diabetes patients carried moderately but significantly shorter TCRB CDR3s.

Sequenced material consisted of expressed TCRB transcripts (all of the isolated RNA was reverse transcribed). Some clones are missing from TCRdb's copy, which holds only in-frame ones; the method was immunoSEQ multiplex PCR. The sample holds over 55,000 clones; around 50% are singletons and the top ten take 2.6%. CDR3 length equals 14 residues. Unmatched junction bases numbered 4, after V lost 5 bases and J lost 4 bases. The germline V gene has CDR1 SGHTA and CDR2 FQGTGA. On this clone itself: Its specificity is not known.

The chain has TRBV7-3 and TRBJ2-1; 8 nucleotides match TRBD1. The sequence derives from a woman in her thirties or forties with type 1 diabetes. The sample was Tregs from blood. The CDR3 DNA reads as TGTGCCAGCAGCATGACAGGGGCATACAATGAGCAGTTCTTC. It specifies CASSMTGAYNEQFF. The full variable domain, in which reference TRBV7-3 and TRBJ2-1 provide the parts outside the CDR3, is GAGVSQTPSNKVTEKGKYVELRCDPISGHTALYWYRQSLGQGPEFLIYFQGTGAADDSGLPNDRFFAVRPEGSVSTLKIQRTERGDSAVYLCASSMTGAYNEQFFGPGTRLTVL.